The rows below give T cell receptor beta chains drawn from one sample of a study of cytomegalovirus exposure and HLA in healthy donors. Clones were read by immunoSEQ multiplex PCR, and TCRdb kept only the in-frame ones, dropping some. The table has some 97,000 clones, roughly 84% seen once; the top ten hold more than 0.95%. The sequencing input was PBMCs. The receptor source for this set is a woman aged 18-29 years in good health and CMV-seronegative. Each CDR3 is given with its conserved first and last residue. The D gene is left open where the match is weak. The size field is filled for only some rows; it gives once, few, many or a size class.

len	d_gene	j_gene	abundance	v_gene	CDR3aa	CDR3nt
14	-	TRBJ2-7	-	TRBV5-6	CASSLVPGTYEQYF	TGTGCCAGCAGCTTGGTTCCGGGGACCTACGAGCAGTACTTC
17	-	TRBJ2-2	-	TRBV7-9	CASSLVLLRANTGELFF	TGTGCCAGCAGCTTAGTACTGCTCAGGGCGAACACCGGGGAGCTGTTTTTT
16	TRBD2	TRBJ2-1	-	TRBV7-3	CASSLRHSGEYNEQFF	TGTGCCAGCAGCTTACGCCATAGCGGGGAGTACAATGAGCAGTTCTTC
14	TRBD2	TRBJ2-7	-	TRBV6-1	CASSDGPAGGEQYF	TGTGCCAGCAGTGATGGACCCGCGGGGGGCGAGCAGTACTTC
14	-	TRBJ2-3	-	TRBV5-6	CASIWGGAGDTQYF	TGTGCCAGCATATGGGGGGGGGCCGGAGATACGCAGTATTTT
11	-	TRBJ2-5	-	TRBV6-6	CASILGGEQYF	TGTGCCAGCATCCTAGGGGGGGAGCAGTACTTC
16	TRBD1	TRBJ2-1	-	TRBV11-1	CASSSGTGGSYNEQFF	TGTGCCAGCAGCTCTGGGACAGGAGGCTCCTACAATGAGCAGTTCTTC
15	-	TRBJ2-2	once	TRBV4-3	CASSQDEGEARPKIF	TGCGCCAGCAGCCAAGATGAGGGAGAGGCGAGACCGAAGATTTTT
14	-	TRBJ2-2	-	TRBV6-4	CASSPGLPTGELFF	TGTGCCAGCAGTCCGGGACTGCCGACCGGGGAGCTGTTTTTT
14	TRBD2	TRBJ2-7	-	TRBV30	CAWSVGLAGYEQYF	TGTGCCTGGAGTGTAGGGCTAGCGGGCTACGAGCAGTACTTC
18	-	TRBJ2-1	once	TRBV12-2	CASRSPPREAISYNEQFF	TGTGCAAGTCGCTCCCCCCCCCGGGAGGCAATCTCCTACAATGAGCAGTTCTTC
16	-	TRBJ1-3	few	TRBV7-9	CASSLGGSHSGNTIYF	TGTGCCAGCAGCTTAGGAGGCTCTCACTCTGGAAACACCATATATTTT
12	-	TRBJ1-6	-	TRBV4-1	CASSFENSPLHF	TGCGCCAGCAGCTTCGAGAATTCACCCCTCCACTTT